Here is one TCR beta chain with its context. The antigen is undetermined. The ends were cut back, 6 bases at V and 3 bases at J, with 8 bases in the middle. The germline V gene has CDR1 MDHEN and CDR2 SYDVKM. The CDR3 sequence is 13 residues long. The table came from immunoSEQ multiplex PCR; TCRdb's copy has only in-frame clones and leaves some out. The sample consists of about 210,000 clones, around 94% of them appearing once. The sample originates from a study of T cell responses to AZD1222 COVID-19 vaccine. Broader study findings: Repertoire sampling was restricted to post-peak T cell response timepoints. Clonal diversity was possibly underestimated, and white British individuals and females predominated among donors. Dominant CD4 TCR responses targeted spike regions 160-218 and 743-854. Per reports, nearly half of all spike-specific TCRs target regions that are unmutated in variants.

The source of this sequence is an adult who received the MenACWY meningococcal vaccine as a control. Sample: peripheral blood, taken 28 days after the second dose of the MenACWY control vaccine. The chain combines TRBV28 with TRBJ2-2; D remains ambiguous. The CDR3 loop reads CASRYQYTGELFF. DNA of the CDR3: TGTGCCAGCAGGTACCAATACACCGGGGAGCTGTTTTTT.